This paragraph covers one T cell receptor (beta chain) sequence. This CDR3 comprises 17 residues. The ends were cut back, 2 bases at V and 7 bases at J, with 22 bases in the middle. Germline V gene sequence: CDR1 MNHEY, CDR2 SVGEGT. The data were produced by immunoSEQ multiplex PCR, yet TCRdb's version contains in-frame clones alone and is incomplete. The table lists about 110,000 clones, just over 70% of them singletons. This sample stems from a study of blood T cell repertoires in COVID-19. The V gene is TRBV6-2 or TRBV6-3, the J gene TRBJ2-3; a possible D gene is TRBD2 (6 bases). The TCR sequence derives from a woman aged 40 to 50 with acute or convalescent COVID-19. The sequencing sample was made of peripheral blood. In nucleotides, the CDR3 is TGTGCCAGCAGTTACGATCTAGGGACTCCAGTCCCTAATACGCAGTATTTT. This encodes CASSYDLGTPVPNTQYF.